This TCR beta chain was recovered during a study of control samples from healthy donors and cancer patients. Some clones are missing from TCRdb's copy, which holds only in-frame ones; the method was immunoSEQ multiplex PCR. This table has more than 95,000 clones, roughly 92% appearing once. This TCR derives from an elderly man with head and neck cancer. Sequenced input: PBMCs.

The CDR3 is CASSESRGNYGYTF. CDR3 nucleotides: TGTGCCAGCAGTGAATCCAGGGGCAACTATGGCTACACCTTC. This rearrangement joins TRBV6-1 to TRBJ1-2; possible D gene TRBD1, 6 bases. Germline values: CDR1 MNHNS, CDR2 SASEGT. V was shortened by 2 bases and J by 2 bases, with 9 bases between the two germline ends. This CDR3 has 14 amino acids.